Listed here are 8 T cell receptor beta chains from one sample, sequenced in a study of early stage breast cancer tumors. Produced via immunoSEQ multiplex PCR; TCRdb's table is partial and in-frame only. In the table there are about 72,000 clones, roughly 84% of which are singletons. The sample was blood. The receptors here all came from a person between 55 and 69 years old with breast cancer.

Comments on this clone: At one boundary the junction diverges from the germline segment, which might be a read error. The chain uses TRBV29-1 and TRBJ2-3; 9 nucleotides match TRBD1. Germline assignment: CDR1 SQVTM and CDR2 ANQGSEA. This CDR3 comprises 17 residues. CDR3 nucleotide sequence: TGCAGCGTTGAAGCGCTTTTACGGGACAGGGTCACATATACGCAGTATTTT. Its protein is CSVEALLRDRVTYTQYF.

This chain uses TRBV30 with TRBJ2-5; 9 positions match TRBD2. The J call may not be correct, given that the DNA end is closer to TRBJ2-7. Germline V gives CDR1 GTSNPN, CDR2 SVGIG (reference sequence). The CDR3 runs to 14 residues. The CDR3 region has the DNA TGTGCCCTCTCCGGCGCGGGGGGGAAAAACGAGCAGTACTTC. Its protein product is CALSGAGGKNEQYF.

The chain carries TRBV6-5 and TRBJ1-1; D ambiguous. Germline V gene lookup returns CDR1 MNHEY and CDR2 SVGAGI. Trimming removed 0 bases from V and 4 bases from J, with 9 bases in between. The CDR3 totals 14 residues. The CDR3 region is CASSYSTQFTEAFF. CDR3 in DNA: TGTGCCAGCAGTTACTCGACACAGTTCACTGAAGCTTTCTTT.

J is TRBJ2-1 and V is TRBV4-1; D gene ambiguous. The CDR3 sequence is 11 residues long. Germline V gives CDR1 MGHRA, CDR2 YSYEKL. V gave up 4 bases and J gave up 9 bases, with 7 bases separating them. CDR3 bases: TGCGCCAGCAGCCGGGGTCGTGAGCAGTTCTTC. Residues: CASSRGREQFF.

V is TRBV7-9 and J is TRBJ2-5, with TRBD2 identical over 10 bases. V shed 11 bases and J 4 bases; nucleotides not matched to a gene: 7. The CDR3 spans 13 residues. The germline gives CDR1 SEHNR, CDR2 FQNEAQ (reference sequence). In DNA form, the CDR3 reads TGTGCCGTCCAGCGGGGGGGCGGAGAGACCCAGTACTTC. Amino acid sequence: CAVQRGGGETQYF.

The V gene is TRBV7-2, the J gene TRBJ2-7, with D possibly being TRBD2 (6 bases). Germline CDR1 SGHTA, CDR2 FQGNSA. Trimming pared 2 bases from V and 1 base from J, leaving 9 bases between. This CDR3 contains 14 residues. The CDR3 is CASSLIGGSYEQYF. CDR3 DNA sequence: TGTGCCAGCAGCTTAATCGGGGGTTCCTACGAGCAGTACTTC.

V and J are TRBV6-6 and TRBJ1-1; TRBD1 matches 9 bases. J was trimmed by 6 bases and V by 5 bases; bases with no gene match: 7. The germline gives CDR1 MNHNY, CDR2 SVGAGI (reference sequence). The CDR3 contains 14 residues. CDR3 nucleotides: TGTGCCAGCAGTGGATTGGGACAGGGCGCTGAAGCTTTCTTT. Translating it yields CASSGLGQGAEAFF.

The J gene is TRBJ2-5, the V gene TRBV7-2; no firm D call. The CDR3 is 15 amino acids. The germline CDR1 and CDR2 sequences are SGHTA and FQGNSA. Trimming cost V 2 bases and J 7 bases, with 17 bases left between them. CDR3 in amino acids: CASSLNRILSSTQYF. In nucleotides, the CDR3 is TGTGCCAGCAGCTTAAACCGGATTCTTTCTTCGACCCAGTACTTC.